What follows are 22 T cell receptor beta chains derived from one specimen sequenced in a study of OX40 agonist ivuxolimab in advanced cancers. Here immunoSEQ multiplex PCR was the method, and the copy in TCRdb shows in-frame clones only, minus some. The table lists tens of thousands of clones, over 75% of them singletons. The sequencing here drew on CD4+ or CD8+ T cells sorted from blood, taken in a trial of the OX40 agonist ivuxolimab. These receptor sequences come from an adult with an advanced solid tumor such as melanoma, head and neck, liver or kidney cancer.

The chain recombines TRBV18 with TRBJ1-3; D perhaps matches TRBD1 (5 bases). CDR1 is KGHSH, CDR2 LQKENI, per germline. With 6 bases removed from V and 4 bases from J, the gap between germline ends came to 19 bases. The length of the CDR3 is 16 residues. The CDR3 region is CASSSNGTGIGNTIYF. CDR3 DNA sequence: TGTGCCAGCTCTTCGAACGGGACCGGGATAGGAAACACCATATATTTT.

CDR3 in amino acids: CASSLSSIVDSEQFF. In DNA form, the CDR3 reads TGTGCCAGCAGCCTAAGTTCGATAGTCGATAGTGAGCAGTTCTTC. The chain employs TRBV6-5 and TRBJ2-1; D uncertain. The germline gives CDR1 MNHEY, CDR2 SVGAGI. The CDR3 length is 15 residues. V was trimmed by 6 bases and J by 9 bases, leaving 21 bases between them.

This chain joins TRBV9 and TRBJ1-1, with D tentatively TRBD1 (5 bases). Germline V gene sequence: CDR1 SGDLS, CDR2 YYNGEE. The V gene lost 3 bases and the J gene lost 1 base, with 13 bases spanning the gap. This CDR3 comprises 15 residues. In DNA, the CDR3 is TGTGCCAGCAGCGAGGGGACCCTGGGGAACACTGAAGCTTTCTTT. This encodes CASSEGTLGNTEAFF.

This chain uses TRBV6-5 with TRBJ1-5, with a possible D match to TRBD1 (6 bases). The CDR3 contains 15 residues. The germline V and J ends were trimmed by 5 bases and 1 base, with 12 bases remaining between them. Germline CDR1 and CDR2: MNHEY and SVGAGI. In DNA form, the CDR3 reads TGTGCCAGCAGTCTGGGCAGGGGAAGCAATCAGCCCCAGCATTTT. It codes for CASSLGRGSNQPQHF.

The V and J genes are TRBV6-1 and TRBJ1-2, with D hard to call. CDR3 length equals 14 residues. Per germline, CDR1 MNHNS and CDR2 SASEGT. V was shortened by 0 bases and J by 6 bases, with 11 bases between the two germline ends. CDR3 DNA: TGTGCCAGCAGTGAAGCGGGCCCGCCCCATGGCTACACCTTC. It translates to CASSEAGPPHGYTF.

The chain joins TRBV23-1 to TRBJ1-2; D unclear. TRBV23-1 is noted as an ORF with a role that remains uncertain. V was shortened by 6 bases and J by 4 bases, with 18 bases between the two germline ends. The CDR3 spans 15 residues. CDR3: CASRPDAGGTYGYTF. The DNA of the CDR3 is TGCGCCAGCAGACCTGACGCAGGAGGTACCTATGGCTACACCTTC.

CDR3 coding DNA: TGCGCCAGCAGCCAAGAGTCGGGCAGGAGCGATGAGCAGTTCTTC. This gives the protein CASSQESGRSDEQFF. This rearrangement joins TRBV4-3 to TRBJ2-1, with no clear D. V shed 0 bases and J shed 8 bases, with 14 bases lying between them. There are 15 residues in the CDR3. Germline assignment: CDR1 LGHNA and CDR2 YSLEER.

The chain links TRBV18 to TRBJ2-1, with 12 bases that match TRBD2. This CDR3 has 15 amino acids. Germline CDR1 KGHSH, CDR2 LQKENI. Unmatched junction bases numbered 7, after V lost 9 bases and J lost 4 bases. In nucleotides, the CDR3 is TGTGCCAGTTCCACCGGACTAGCGGGGTACAATGAGCAGTTCTTC. Translation gives CASSTGLAGYNEQFF.

The rearrangement links TRBV5-1 to TRBJ1-1; D is possibly TRBD1 (5 bases). The CDR3 runs 14 residues. Trimming took 0 bases from V and 5 from J, leaving 11 bases between them. Per the germline V gene, CDR1 is SGHRS and CDR2 is YFSETQ. The CDR3 reads CASSLEQGGTEAFF. The DNA of the CDR3 is TGCGCCAGCAGCTTGGAGCAGGGAGGAACTGAAGCTTTCTTT.

The chain recombines TRBV28 with TRBJ1-5; D is uncertain. The V and J ends lost 7 bases and 0 bases respectively, with 10 bases between them. The germline CDR1 and CDR2 sequences are MDHEN and SYDVKM. The CDR3 contains 14 residues. For the CDR3, the DNA is TGTGCCAGCAAGGTAGGAGGTAGCAATCAGCCCCAGCATTTT. Amino acids: CASKVGGSNQPQHF.

This sequence joins TRBV2 and TRBJ1-4; the match to TRBD1 covers 11 bases. This CDR3 contains 13 residues. With V trimmed by 7 bases and J by 13 bases, 8 bases remained unmatched. CDR1 and CDR2 (germline): SNHLY, FYNNEI. The chain's CDR3 is CASKGQGGQRLFF. CDR3 DNA sequence: TGTGCCAGCAAGGGACAGGGGGGCCAACGACTGTTTTTT.

This chain connects TRBV7-2 to TRBJ2-7, with 8 bases that match TRBD2. Germline loops: CDR1 SGHTA, CDR2 FQGNSA. After removal of 1 base from V and 5 bases from J, the junction contained 10 bases not matched to a gene. This CDR3 is 16 amino acids long. CDR3 amino acids: CASSLEFGAGVHEQYF. The CDR3 DNA reads TGTGCCAGCAGCTTAGAGTTTGGAGCGGGGGTACACGAGCAGTACTTC. Full variable domain (remainder filled in from reference TRBV7-2 and TRBJ2-7): GAGVSQSPSNKVTEKGKDVELRCDPISGHTALYWYRQSLGQGLEFLIYFQGNSAPDKSGLPSDRFSAERTGGSVSTLTIQRTQQEDSAVYLCASSLEFGAGVHEQYFGPGTRLTVT.

This chain uses TRBV30 with TRBJ2-3; a possible D gene is TRBD1 (7 bases). V lost 0 bases and J 2 bases, leaving 12 bases between the germline ends. Germline loops: CDR1 GTSNPN, CDR2 SVGIG (reference sequence). The CDR3 sequence is 15 residues long. CDR3 nucleotides: TGTGCCTGGAGTGTGTCAGGGGGGTACACAGATACGCAGTATTTT. Translation: CAWSVSGGYTDTQYF.

The chain has TRBV5-6 and TRBJ2-2; TRBD1 agrees at 9 bases. The V gene's germline CDR1 is SGHDT and CDR2 YYEEEE. With 6 bases clipped from V and 4 bases from J, the junction kept 7 bases outside the gene matches. The CDR3 length is 15 residues. CDR3 region: CASKGTGRVTGELFF. The CDR3, as DNA: TGTGCCAGCAAAGGGACAGGGAGGGTCACCGGGGAGCTGTTTTTT. Full variable domain (outside the CDR3, taken from reference TRBV5-6 and TRBJ2-2): DAGVTQSPTHLIKTRGQQVTLRCSPKSGHDTVSWYQQALGQGPQFIFQYYEEEERQRGNFPDRFSGHQFPNYSSELNVNALLLGDSALYLCASKGTGRVTGELFFGEGSRLTVL.

V usage is TRBV6-5 and J usage is TRBJ2-2; 9 bases line up with TRBD2. CDR3 size: 14 residues. V was clipped by 7 bases and J by 4 bases; unmatched bases: 4. The germline V gene has CDR1 MNHEY and CDR2 SVGAGI. This CDR3 is CASMGTSFTGELFF. The CDR3 DNA is TGTGCCAGCATGGGGACTAGCTTCACCGGGGAGCTGTTTTTT.

The chain recombines TRBV7-9 with TRBJ1-2; D possibly corresponds to TRBD1 (5 bases). This CDR3 is 14 amino acids long. V lost 3 bases, J lost 8 bases, and 16 bases lay in between. In germline, CDR1 is SEHNR, CDR2 FQNEAQ (reference sequence). The CDR3: CASSFARGEGGYTF. CDR3 sequence (DNA): TGTGCCAGCAGCTTTGCAAGGGGCGAGGGAGGCTACACCTTC.

J is TRBJ1-3 and V is TRBV10-2; D might be TRBD1 (5 bases). Germline V gene data show CDR1 as WSHSY and CDR2 as SAAADI. CDR3 length: 14 amino acids. V was shortened by 8 bases and J by 0 bases, with 11 bases between the two germline ends. CDR3 in DNA: TGCGCCAGCGTGGGGGGTACCTCTGGAAACACCATATATTTT. This translates into CASVGGTSGNTIYF.

The chain recombines TRBV20-1 with TRBJ2-5; the D is unclear. This CDR3 has 11 amino acids. Germline V gene sequence: CDR1 DFQATT, CDR2 SNEGSKA (reference sequence). Trimming shortened V by 3 bases and J by 5 bases, and 7 bases separated the two germline ends. CDR3 sequence: CSARGMETQYF. Here the CDR3 DNA reads TGCAGTGCTAGGGGGATGGAGACCCAGTACTTC.

This clone was counted a few times. The chain links TRBV13 to TRBJ1-2, with 8 bases matching TRBD1. V dropped 2 bases and J dropped 5; count of bases not matched to a gene: 4. Germline CDR1 PRHDT, CDR2 FYEKMQ (reference sequence). CDR3 length: 14 amino acids. In DNA, the CDR3 is TGTGCCAGCAGCTTACTGACAGGGGTTTATGGCTACACCTTC. Protein sequence: CASSLLTGVYGYTF.

CDR3 in DNA: TGTGCCAGCTCACCACCGGGGACCTTAAACTATGGCTACACCTTC. This codes for CASSPPGTLNYGYTF. The rearrangement uses TRBV18 and TRBJ1-2, with a tentative D call TRBD1 (5 bases). The V end lost 0 bases, the J end lost 2 bases, and 10 bases lay between the germline ends. This CDR3 is built from 15 residues. Germline loops: CDR1 KGHSH, CDR2 LQKENI.

The chain couples TRBV19 to TRBJ2-2, with 14 bases identical to TRBD2. The CDR3 is made up of 17 amino acids. Germline assignment: CDR1 LNHDA and CDR2 SQIVND (reference sequence). V was clipped by 11 bases and J by 5 bases; unmatched bases: 13. The DNA for the CDR3 is TGTGCCTCCAGCGGGACTAGCGGGGGCCCGAGGACCGGGGAGCTGTTTTTT. It yields the protein CASSGTSGGPRTGELFF.

The chain carries TRBV10-1 and TRBJ2-3; 7 bases line up with TRBD2. This CDR3 is 16 amino acids long. With 3 bases clipped from V and 2 bases from J, the junction kept 8 bases outside the gene matches. Germline-derived CDR1 and CDR2 are WNHNN and SYGVQD (reference sequence). The DNA of the CDR3 is TGCGCCAGCAGTGATGGGGCGGGGGTCACCACAGATACGCAGTATTTT. Translation: CASSDGAGVTTDTQYF.